The 24 T cell receptor beta chains listed next were all sequenced from one sample in a study of tumor-infiltrating lymphocytes in primary liver carcinoma. For each extraction, RNA and DNA were obtained together from roughly 20-30 mg of unsorted bulk tissue. Using a constant-region primer together with ProtoScript II reverse transcriptase, TCR beta cDNA was made from 450 to 600 ng of total RNA. The TCR beta library was amplified through three nested multiplex PCR rounds in a modified ARM-PCR procedure. Forward primers for TRBV1-TRBV30 and a C-beta reverse primer served the first two PCR rounds, at 10 cycles each. TCRdb ran MiXCR on the multiplex PCR reads and lists one entry per CDR3 protein. This table has around 100,000 distinct CDR3 sequences, 55% to 75% appearing once. Material for sequencing was liver tumor tissue from sampling region 5. Sample subset: tumor region T5, tumor centre. The receptors shown here come from a woman aged 60 to 75 with primary liver carcinoma and hepatitis B virus infection.

As for this clonotype: A much larger clone differs from this one at a single base, so this may be a read error. The chain has TRBV12-3 or TRBV12-4 and TRBJ2-1, with 10 nucleotides matching TRBD2. This CDR3 spans 13 amino acids. CDR3 residues: CASNLTSGTRQFF. CDR3 DNA: TGTGCCAGCAATTTAACTAGCGGGACCCGGCAGTTCTTC.

This clonotype was seen more than once but under ten times. This may be a read error, as it is one base from a much larger clone. The rearrangement joins TRBV6-1 to TRBJ2-4; maybe TRBD2 (6 bases). This CDR3 has 14 amino acids. The V gene's germline CDR1 is MNHNS and CDR2 SASEGT. The CDR3 nucleotides read TGTGGCAGCAGAAACAAGGGACTTCAAAACATTCAGTACTTC. Amino acid sequence: CGSRNKGLQNIQYF.

This clonotype was counted ten times or more. Since a much larger clone is just one base distant, this may be a read error. The chain uses TRBV11-3 and TRBJ2-1; a possible D gene is TRBD2 (6 bases). The length of the CDR3 is 15 residues. Germline values: CDR1 SGHNT, CDR2 YENEEA. The CDR3 nucleotides read TGTGCCAGCAGCCCCGGGACTCCGGGATACAATGGGCAGTTCTTC. Encoded protein: CASSPGTPGYNGQFF.

With regard to this clonotype: The CDR3 does not end in the conserved phenylalanine or tryptophan, so this is likely a read error. The V and J genes are TRBV7-8 and TRBJ2-7; TRBD1 matches at 8 bases. The CDR3 has 17 amino acids. Germline V gives CDR1 SGHVS, CDR2 FQNEAQ. The CDR3 sequence: CASSLGASRTGTYEQYL. DNA for the CDR3: TGTGCTAGCAGCTTGGGGGCCTCGCGGACAGGGACCTACGAGCAGTACTTA.

As concerns this clonotype: A much bigger clone sits one base away, suggesting this may be a read error. In DNA, the CDR3 is TGCAGTGCTAGTCTATTCCCTTATTCACCCCTCCACTTT. It is translated as CSASLFPYSPLHF. The V gene is TRBV20-1, the J gene TRBJ1-6; D is ambiguous. There are 13 residues in the CDR3. Between the trimmed V and J ends, which lost 3 bases and 8 bases, there was a span of 11 bases. Germline values: CDR1 DFQATT, CDR2 SNEGSKA (reference sequence).

On this clonotype: A much larger clone lies one base from this, so it may be a read error. J is TRBJ2-3 and V is TRBV7-9, with D tentatively TRBD1 (6 bases). The CDR3 covers 13 residues. Germline values: CDR1 SEHNR, CDR2 FQNEAQ (reference sequence). Here the CDR3 DNA reads TGTACCAGCAGCCCATACAGGGCGGATACGCAGTATTTT. It yields the protein CTSSPYRADTQYF.

This clonotype was observed a single time. The junction departs from germline at one end; a sequencing error may be responsible. The rearrangement uses TRBV4-1 and TRBJ1-5; no clear D gene. Germline V gives CDR1 MGHRA, CDR2 YSYEKL. The CDR3 covers 16 residues. The CDR3 region has the DNA TGCGCCAGCAGTCAAGATGGCATACCCAGCAGTCAGCCCCAGCATTTT. Its protein product is CASSQDGIPSSQPQHF.

This clonotype was found a few times. V and J are TRBV7-3 and TRBJ2-3; 8 nucleotides line up with TRBD1. Germline V gene lookup returns CDR1 SGHTA and CDR2 FQGTGA. CDR3 length: 15 amino acids. V lost 5 bases to trimming and J lost 0 bases; unmatched junction nucleotides: 4. CDR3 in DNA: TGTGCCAGCAGCCCAGGGGGCCGAAGCACAGATACGCAGTATTTT. It is translated as CASSPGGRSTDTQYF.

This clonotype has a handful of counts. A read error may account for a junction end that differs from germline. The V and J genes are TRBV5-1 and TRBJ2-7; D may be TRBD2 (6 bases). CDR1 and CDR2 from the germline V gene are SGHRS and YFSETQ. The CDR3 totals 15 residues. The CDR3 loop reads CASSLVSGEPYEQYF. CDR3 coding DNA: TGTGCCAGCAGCTTGGTTTCGGGAGAGCCCTACGAGCAGTACTTC.

Points on this clonotype: A much larger clone lies a single base off, so this may be a read error. The chain links TRBV5-1 to TRBJ1-2, with D uncertain. The CDR3 runs 14 residues. The germline gives CDR1 SGHRS, CDR2 YFSETQ. Trimming stripped 2 bases from V and 2 bases from J, with 10 bases between. The CDR3 DNA follows: TGCGCCAGCAGCTTCGTGGATCCCAACTATGGCTACACCTTC. Residues: CASSFVDPNYGYTF.

This clonotype was recorded at least ten times. The chain employs TRBV12-3 or TRBV12-4 and TRBJ2-3; D remains ambiguous. V was trimmed by 8 bases and J by 3 bases, leaving 12 bases between them. There are 13 residues in the CDR3. The CDR3 coding sequence is TGTGCCAGCGACTGGGGTGGTACAGATACGCAGTATTTT. Encoded protein: CASDWGGTDTQYF.

This clonotype was seen more than once but under ten times. The J gene is TRBJ2-4, the V gene TRBV20-1, with TRBD2 as a possible D gene (5 bases). The CDR3 is made up of 15 amino acids. Germline V gives CDR1 DFQATT, CDR2 SNEGSKA (reference sequence). V lost 5 bases, J lost 0 bases, and 14 bases lay in between. For the CDR3, the DNA is TGCAGTGCTCCCCCGGGAAGCCTAGCCAAAAACATTCAGTACTTC. Its protein is CSAPPGSLAKNIQYF.

About this clonotype itself: One junction end does not reproduce the germline sequence, and a read error may be involved. V and J are TRBV9 and TRBJ2-3, with D possibly matching TRBD2 (6 bases). Germline V gene lookup returns CDR1 SGDLS and CDR2 YYNGEE. The CDR3 is 14 amino acids. CDR3 in DNA: TGTGCCAGCGGCGGAGGGGCGCCCACAGATATGCAGTATTTT. This sequence encodes CASGGGAPTDMQYF.

This rearrangement joins TRBV28 to TRBJ1-2; TRBD1 agrees at 12 bases. The CDR3 consists of 17 residues. Germline V CDR1 and CDR2: MDHEN, SYDVKM. Trimming took 6 bases from V and 12 from J; bases not matched to a gene: 20. The CDR3 coding sequence is TGTGCCAGCAGAGTTTTAAATCCGGGACAGGGGGCGGGAGGCAACACCTTC. Protein: CASRVLNPGQGAGGNTF.

Regarding this clonotype: This sequence may be a read error, since a much larger clone differs from it by one base. The chain has TRBV7-9 and TRBJ2-7; a possible D gene is TRBD2 (5 bases). Germline V gene sequence: CDR1 SEHNR, CDR2 FQNEAQ (reference sequence). V lost 5 bases and J 6 bases, leaving 23 bases between the germline ends. This CDR3 spans 16 amino acids. The CDR3 spells CASSPRLSAEGFEQYF. The CDR3 nucleotides read TGTGCCAGCAGCCCCCGACTATCGGCGGAAGGGTTCGAGCAGTACTTC.

The sample holds a few counts of this clonotype. V is TRBV28 and J is TRBJ2-1, with TRBD2 matching 8 bases. From germline, CDR1 is MDHEN and CDR2 SYDVKM. This CDR3 is built from 16 residues. After removal of 7 bases from V and 4 bases from J, the junction contained 12 bases not matched to a gene. CDR3 DNA sequence: TGTGCCAGCAAGGCGAACCGGGCGGGGGGATACAATGAGCAGTTCTTC. It translates to CASKANRAGGYNEQFF.

Comment on this clonotype: It may be a read error: a sequence one base away is much more abundant. The chain combines TRBV7-8 with TRBJ2-3, with 7 bases identical to TRBD1. This CDR3 comprises 15 residues. Losses at the gene ends were 4 bases for V and 3 bases for J; bases not matched to a gene: 7. Looked up from germline, CDR1 is SGHVS and CDR2 is FQNEAQ. CDR3 in amino acids: CASSSRAGGTDTQYF. CDR3 DNA sequence: TGTGCCAGCAGCTCCCGGGCAGGGGGAACAGATACGCAGTATTTT.

The chain is built from TRBV29-1 and TRBJ2-7; possibly TRBD1 for D (5 bases). Trimming pared 4 bases from V and 9 bases from J, leaving 16 bases between. The CDR3 covers 12 residues. Germline V CDR1 and CDR2: SQVTM, ANQGSEA. CDR3 amino acids: CSVGDTGHGQYF. DNA of the CDR3: TGCAGCGTTGGAGATACAGGCCACGGGCAGTACTTC.

This clonotype was detected only a few times. A junction boundary mismatches the germline segment, possibly from a read error. V usage is TRBV11-3 and J usage is TRBJ2-1; the D call may be TRBD1 or TRBD2 (10 bases each). CDR1 SGHNT and CDR2 YENEEA come from the germline V gene. The CDR3 has 19 amino acids. The DNA of the CDR3 is TGTGCCAGCAGCGCCGGACAGGGGGGACTAGCGAGGGGATTCAATGAGCGGTTCTTC. Translation gives CASSAGQGGLARGFNERFF.

Points on this clonotype: At one end the junction does not follow the germline gene, possibly because of a read error. The chain uses TRBV7-9 and TRBJ2-7; 11 bases fit TRBD2. The germline gives CDR1 SEHNR, CDR2 FQNEAQ (reference sequence). This CDR3 contains 15 residues. The chain's CDR3 is CASSSTSGASYEQYF. The CDR3 region has the DNA TGTGCCAGCAGTTCGACTAGCGGGGCCTCGTACGAGCAATACTTC.

The rearrangement uses TRBV6-1 and TRBJ2-1, with no clear D. Per the germline V gene, CDR1 is MNHNS and CDR2 is SASEGT. The CDR3 has 16 amino acids. Trimming took 8 bases from V and 2 from J, leaving 19 bases between them. For the CDR3, the DNA is TGTGCCAGCTCAGACCCTAACGGCAGAGCCTACAATGAGCAGTTCTTC. Translation gives CASSDPNGRAYNEQFF.

The rearrangement uses TRBV30 and TRBJ2-7, with TRBD1 matching 7 bases. The germline V gene encodes CDR1 GTSNPN and CDR2 SVGIG (reference sequence). The CDR3 consists of 12 residues. The V and J ends lost 5 bases and 2 bases, in that order; junction bases with no gene match: 3. The CDR3 coding sequence is TGTGCCTGGGGACAGGCTGCCTACGAGCAGTACTTC. Protein sequence: CAWGQAAYEQYF.

This clonotype was seen many times. The genes are TRBV6-5 and TRBJ2-5; a weak D match, TRBD1 (6 bases). The germline gives CDR1 MNHEY, CDR2 SVGAGI. The V end was cut by 2 bases, the J end by 0 bases, with 10 bases between. The CDR3 is 15 residues long. The CDR3 spells CASSYTGHHQETQYF. As DNA, the CDR3 is TGTGCCAGCAGTTACACGGGACACCACCAAGAGACCCAGTACTTC.

Many counts were recorded for this clonotype. This chain joins TRBV5-5 and TRBJ2-1; no reliable D call. CDR3 length: 17 amino acids. V was shortened by 3 bases and J by 8 bases, with 24 bases between the two germline ends. Germline CDR1 and CDR2: SGHKS and YYEKEE (reference sequence). The CDR3 spells CASSSLLRSGYMYEQFF. The CDR3 bases are TGTGCCAGCAGCTCCCTACTACGATCGGGTTATATGTATGAGCAGTTCTTC.